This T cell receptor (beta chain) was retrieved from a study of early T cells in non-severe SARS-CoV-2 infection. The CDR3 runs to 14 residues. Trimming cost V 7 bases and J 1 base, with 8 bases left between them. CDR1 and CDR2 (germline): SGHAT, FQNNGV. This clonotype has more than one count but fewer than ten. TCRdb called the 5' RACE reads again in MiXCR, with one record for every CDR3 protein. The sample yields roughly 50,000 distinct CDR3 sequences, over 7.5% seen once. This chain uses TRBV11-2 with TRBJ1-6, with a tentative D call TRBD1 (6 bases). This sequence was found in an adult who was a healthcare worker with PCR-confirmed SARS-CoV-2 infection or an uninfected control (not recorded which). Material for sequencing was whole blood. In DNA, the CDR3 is TGTGCCAGCAAGGGGGAATCCTATAATTCACCCCTCCACTTT. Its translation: CASKGESYNSPLHF.